These 32 T cell receptor beta chains were all obtained from the same sample, sequenced in a study of human T cells and chemical hapten exposure. Time point here: pre-sensitization, week 0. The treatment was: therapeutic diphenylcyclopropenone sensitization with weekly scalp DPC. TCRdb re-called the RACE reads through MiXCR, storing one row per CDR3 protein. The sample lists under 200,000 distinct CDR3 sequences; approximately 29% were seen once. This specimen was whole blood, taken in connection with sensitization to the hapten diphenylcyclopropenone (DPC). These receptors were collected from a woman in her thirties with alopecia areata. Some clones in this sample may be carry-over from other donors' samples.

This clonotype was seen a handful of times. The rearrangement joins TRBV5-1 to TRBJ2-1, with TRBD2 matching over 7 bases. Germline CDR1 and CDR2: SGHRS and YFSETQ. V shed 5 bases and J 0 bases; nucleotides not matched to a gene: 5. The CDR3 sequence is 15 residues long. Here the CDR3 DNA reads TGCGCCAGCAGGGTAGCGGGTTCCTCCTACAATGAGCAGTTCTTC. Protein: CASRVAGSSYNEQFF. Full variable domain (missing parts from reference TRBV5-1 and TRBJ2-1): KAGVTQTPRYLIKTRGQQVTLSCSPISGHRSVSWYQQTPGQGLQFLFEYFSETQRNKGNFPGRFSGRQFSNSRSEMNVSTLELGDSALYLCASRVAGSSYNEQFFGPGTRLTVL.

The V and J genes are TRBV4-1 and TRBJ1-4; D might be TRBD1 (5 bases). Trimming removed 0 bases at V and 6 bases at J, with 8 bases between. This CDR3 region has 14 residues. Germline CDR1 and CDR2: MGHRA and YSYEKL. Here the CDR3 DNA reads TGCGCCAGCAGCCAAGAGGCCAGGGATGAAAAACTGTTTTTT. It is translated as CASSQEARDEKLFF.

The chain uses TRBV20-1 and TRBJ2-7, with D possibly being TRBD2 (5 bases). This CDR3 is built from 13 residues. In germline, CDR1 is DFQATT, CDR2 SNEGSKA (reference sequence). V lost 3 bases to trimming and J lost 5 bases, with 14 bases between them. The CDR3 spells CSARTLISDEQYF. The CDR3 bases are TGCAGTGCTAGGACTCTTATTAGCGACGAGCAGTACTTC.

In its sample, this clonotype was seen a few times. The chain combines TRBV29-1 with TRBJ2-1; a weak D match, TRBD2 (6 bases). Trimming removed 5 bases at V and 0 bases at J, with 11 bases between. Germline V gene lookup returns CDR1 SQVTM and CDR2 ANQGSEA. CDR3 size: 14 residues. CDR3 nucleotide sequence: TGCAGCGTTACGGGACTTAGCTCCTACAATGAGCAGTTCTTC. Protein: CSVTGLSSYNEQFF.

The rearrangement joins TRBV12-3 or TRBV12-4 to TRBJ1-1, with TRBD1 identical over 9 bases. The CDR3 runs 16 residues. The J segment lost 0 bases and the V segment lost 0 bases, leaving 2 bases of the junction unmatched. The CDR3 nucleotides read TGTGCCAGCAGTTTAGCTGGACAGGGGTTGAACACTGAAGCTTTCTTT. This translates into CASSLAGQGLNTEAFF.

V is TRBV20-1 and J is TRBJ1-1; D might be TRBD1 (6 bases). Germline values: CDR1 DFQATT, CDR2 SNEGSKA (reference sequence). The CDR3 has 14 residues. With 3 bases removed from V and 4 bases from J, the gap between germline ends came to 15 bases. DNA of the CDR3: TGCAGTGCTAGGCTGACAGGACGGCCCACTGAAGCTTTCTTT. This translates into CSARLTGRPTEAFF.

This clonotype was observed a handful of times. The V gene is TRBV7-3, the J gene TRBJ1-1; unclear D gene. This CDR3 has 13 residues. V lost 3 bases and J lost 3, with 8 bases in between. Germline CDR1 SGHTA, CDR2 FQGTGA. The CDR3 DNA reads as TGTGCCAGCAGCTTGGACGGGGACACTGAAGCTTTCTTT. Protein: CASSLDGDTEAFF.

The V and J genes are TRBV6-6 and TRBJ1-5; 8 nucleotides align to TRBD1. Germline V gene lookup returns CDR1 MNHNY and CDR2 SVGAGI (reference sequence). V lost 7 bases and J lost 7; bases outside the gene matches: 9. The CDR3 consists of 14 residues. In nucleotides, the CDR3 is TGTGCCAGCATTATTACAGGGGGAGGGCAGCCCCAGCATTTT. This gives the protein CASIITGGGQPQHF.

This sequence joins TRBV3-1 and TRBJ2-7, with 8 bases aligning to TRBD2. The length of the CDR3 is 15 residues. Germline CDR1 is LGHDT and CDR2 is YNNKEL (reference sequence). V trimming: 0 bases; J trimming: 4 bases; junction bases outside the gene matches: 5. CDR3 sequence (DNA): TGTGCCAGCAGCCAAGACTTCGGCGGGGGGTACGAGCAGTACTTC. This encodes CASSQDFGGGYEQYF.

This clonotype turned up a few times. This chain links TRBV6-5 with TRBJ2-7; either TRBD1 or TRBD2 may supply D (5 bases each). The V and J ends lost 0 bases and 4 bases respectively, with 10 bases between them. This CDR3 comprises 14 residues. The germline V gene has CDR1 MNHEY and CDR2 SVGAGI. This chain's CDR3 is CASSYSGGTYEQYF. For the CDR3, the DNA is TGTGCCAGCAGTTACTCTGGGGGAACGTACGAGCAGTACTTC.

The rearrangement uses TRBV7-2 and TRBJ2-3; 11 positions match TRBD2. V was clipped by 6 bases and J by 5 bases; unmatched bases: 4. Germline V gene lookup returns CDR1 SGHTA and CDR2 FQGNSA. The CDR3 has 14 residues. The CDR3 region is CASSRGLAGDTQYF. The DNA of the CDR3 is TGTGCCAGCAGTCGTGGACTAGCGGGAGATACGCAGTATTTT.

This chain links TRBV20-1 with TRBJ1-2; D uncertain. Germline lookup yields CDR1 DFQATT and CDR2 SNEGSKA (reference sequence). The CDR3 is 12 residues long. The CDR3 DNA follows: TGCAGCGCTCTGGCACCCGAGGATGGCTACACCTTC. It translates to CSALAPEDGYTF.

This CDR3 reads CASSRRPGQGARNEQFF. The CDR3 DNA reads as TGTGCCAGCAGCCGGAGACCGGGACAGGGGGCTAGAAATGAGCAGTTCTTC. The chain recombines TRBV7-2 with TRBJ2-1; 12 bases agree with TRBD1. V lost 5 bases to trimming and J lost 7 bases; unmatched junction nucleotides: 12. CDR1 is SGHTA, CDR2 FQGNSA, per germline. The CDR3 is 17 amino acids. Complete variable domain (other parts from reference TRBV7-2 and TRBJ2-1): GAGVSQSPSNKVTEKGKDVELRCDPISGHTALYWYRQSLGQGLEFLIYFQGNSAPDKSGLPSDRFSAERTGGSVSTLTIQRTQQEDSAVYLCASSRRPGQGARNEQFFGPGTRLTVL.

Only a few counts were recorded for this clonotype. This sequence joins TRBV9 and TRBJ2-2, with 7 nucleotides matching TRBD2. The junction had 9 bases not matched to a gene; V was cut back by 0 bases and J by 7 bases. The CDR3 has 16 amino acids. Germline lookup yields CDR1 SGDLS and CDR2 YYNGEE. The CDR3 here is CASSVGGGAGIGELFF. The CDR3 DNA sequence: TGTGCCAGCAGCGTAGGGGGGGGAGCGGGGATCGGGGAGCTGTTTTTT.

In its sample, this clonotype was seen once. This chain connects TRBV28 to TRBJ2-3, with D perhaps being TRBD1 or TRBD2 (5 bases each). This CDR3 region has 14 residues. Trimming pared 2 bases from V and 4 bases from J, leaving 10 bases between. CDR1 and CDR2 (germline): MDHEN, SYDVKM. The CDR3 bases are TGTGCCAGCAGTTTACGGGACCGGCCAGATACGCAGTATTTT. Translation: CASSLRDRPDTQYF.

The genes are TRBV12-3 or TRBV12-4 and TRBJ2-2, with D perhaps given as TRBD1 or TRBD2 (5 bases each). There are 12 residues in the CDR3. V was pared by 6 bases and J by 5 bases, with 7 bases between. The CDR3 loop is CASRWGTGELFF. In DNA form, the CDR3 reads TGTGCCAGCAGATGGGGGACCGGGGAGCTGTTTTTT.

The V gene is TRBV12-3 or TRBV12-4, the J gene TRBJ1-5; D uncertain. There are 14 residues in the CDR3. Trimming shortened V by 2 bases and J by 3 bases, and 8 bases separated the two germline ends. CDR3: CASSLTGPNQPQHF. The CDR3, as DNA: TGTGCCAGCAGTTTAACGGGCCCCAATCAGCCCCAGCATTTT.

This rearrangement joins TRBV29-1 to TRBJ2-3; possible D gene TRBD2, 5 bases. The CDR3 runs to 14 residues. CDR1 and CDR2 (germline): SQVTM, ANQGSEA. Trimming cost V 7 bases and J 2 bases, with 16 bases left between them. The CDR3 DNA is TGCAGCGCGTCTGAGAGGGCCTACACAGATACGCAGTATTTT. It specifies CSASERAYTDTQYF.

The chain combines TRBV2 with TRBJ1-4, with TRBD1 matching 7 bases. Per the germline V gene, CDR1 is SNHLY and CDR2 is FYNNEI. The CDR3 has 14 residues. J was trimmed by 7 bases and V by 5 bases; bases with no gene match: 7. The chain's CDR3 is CASSRGQAGEKLFF. CDR3 in DNA: TGTGCCAGCAGTAGAGGACAGGCGGGTGAAAAACTGTTTTTT.

V gene TRBV6-5 combines with J gene TRBJ1-4; 7 bases match TRBD1. The germline V gene encodes CDR1 MNHEY and CDR2 SVGAGI. This CDR3 is 14 amino acids long. With 2 bases clipped from V and 8 bases from J, the junction kept 5 bases outside the gene matches. CDR3 loop: CASSYVTGEEKLFF. DNA for the CDR3: TGTGCCAGCAGTTACGTTACAGGGGAAGAAAAACTGTTTTTT.

This clonotype was seen a few times. The chain uses TRBV7-2 and TRBJ2-3; perhaps TRBD1 as D (6 bases). There are 15 residues in the CDR3. V lost 5 bases and J lost 1, with 13 bases in between. CDR1 and CDR2 (germline): SGHTA, FQGNSA. The CDR3 sequence: CASSPQGRGTDTQYF. DNA for the CDR3: TGTGCCAGCAGCCCCCAGGGGCGGGGCACAGATACGCAGTATTTT.

This clonotype was detected a few times. The chain couples TRBV6-5 to TRBJ2-7, with a tentative D call TRBD1 (5 bases). V was cut by 7 bases and J by 12 bases, with 22 bases left in between. CDR1 is MNHEY, CDR2 SVGAGI, per germline. This CDR3 comprises 13 residues. The DNA for the CDR3 is TGTGCCAGCACCGACAGTCCCCCTCAGGGAATGTACTTC. Translating it yields CASTDSPPQGMYF.

The chain uses TRBV28 and TRBJ2-7; D unclear. The V end was cut by 7 bases, the J end by 0 bases, with 7 bases between. This CDR3 spans 12 amino acids. The V gene's germline CDR1 is MDHEN and CDR2 SYDVKM. CDR3 region: CASTLSSYEQYF. The CDR3 DNA reads as TGTGCCAGCACCCTCAGCTCCTACGAGCAGTACTTC. The full variable domain, with the rest looked up from reference TRBV28 and TRBJ2-7, is DVKVTQSSRYLVKRTGEKVFLECVQDMDHENMFWYRQDPGLGLRLIYFSYDVKMKEKGDIPEGYSVSREKKERFSLILESASTNQTSMYLCASTLSSYEQYFGPGTRLTVT.

This chain joins TRBV28 and TRBJ2-7; 7 bases are shared with TRBD2. Germline V CDR1 and CDR2: MDHEN, SYDVKM. The length of the CDR3 is 14 residues. After removal of 7 bases from V and 5 bases from J, the junction contained 11 bases not matched to a gene. The CDR3 spells CASISGRVRHEQYF. The CDR3 DNA reads TGTGCCAGCATTTCAGGGAGGGTCCGCCACGAGCAGTACTTC.

This clonotype was observed at least ten times. The chain couples TRBV19 to TRBJ1-5; D gene ambiguous. This CDR3 has 15 amino acids. The V end was cut by 0 bases, the J end by 0 bases, with 6 bases between. Germline-derived CDR1 and CDR2 are LNHDA and SQIVND (reference sequence). CDR3 nucleotides: TGTGCCAGTAGTATAGAGGATACTAGCAATCAGCCCCAGCATTTT. Translating gives CASSIEDTSNQPQHF.

The table lists this clonotype with a few counts. The genes are TRBV27 and TRBJ1-2; D call uncertain. The CDR3 is 16 residues long. Germline V gene data show CDR1 as MNHEY and CDR2 as SMNVEV (reference sequence). The germline V and J ends were trimmed by 2 bases and 0 bases, with 13 bases remaining between them. The chain's CDR3 is CASSLKGYQPNYGYTF. As DNA, the CDR3 is TGTGCCAGCAGTTTAAAAGGTTACCAGCCTAACTATGGCTACACCTTC.

The chain recombines TRBV9 with TRBJ2-7, with a weak D call TRBD2 (5 bases). The V gene's germline CDR1 is SGDLS and CDR2 YYNGEE. This CDR3 is built from 14 residues. V was pared by 0 bases and J by 7 bases, with 14 bases between. For the CDR3, the DNA is TGTGCCAGCAGCGTAGGAACAGAGACGGGGGAGCAGTACTTC. It is translated as CASSVGTETGEQYF.

This clonotype has more than one count but fewer than ten. The chain uses TRBV27 and TRBJ2-5; the D gene is possibly TRBD2 (6 bases). Between the trimmed V and J ends, which lost 3 bases and 4 bases, there was a span of 15 bases. Germline V lookup: CDR1 MNHEY, CDR2 SMNVEV (reference sequence). CDR3 length: 15 amino acids. This CDR3 is CASSLGLQRGETQYF. CDR3 nucleotides: TGTGCCAGCAGTTTGGGACTCCAGAGGGGAGAGACCCAGTACTTC.

The rearrangement uses TRBV4-1 and TRBJ1-2, with D maybe TRBD1 (5 bases). Germline-derived CDR1 and CDR2 are MGHRA and YSYEKL. This CDR3 spans 14 amino acids. V lost 1 base and J lost 4, with 10 bases in between. CDR3 residues: CASSQAGGGYGYTF. Here the CDR3 DNA reads TGCGCCAGCAGCCAAGCCGGGGGGGGCTATGGCTACACCTTC.

J is TRBJ1-3 and V is TRBV5-6; 12 nucleotides match TRBD1. The junction had 10 bases not matched to a gene; V was cut back by 3 bases and J by 0 bases. The CDR3 runs 19 residues. CDR1 is SGHDT and CDR2 is YYEEEE in the germline V gene. CDR3: CASSSGTGGAEGSGNTIYF. The CDR3 nucleotides read TGTGCCAGCAGCTCCGGGACAGGGGGCGCGGAGGGCTCTGGAAACACCATATATTTT.

The chain is built from TRBV15 and TRBJ2-4, with 9 bases identical to TRBD1. The germline gives CDR1 LNHNV, CDR2 YYDKDF (reference sequence). V trimming: 5 bases; J trimming: 6 bases; junction bases outside the gene matches: 2. The CDR3 runs to 13 residues. CDR3 loop: CATSRGQGNIQYF. In nucleotides, the CDR3 is TGTGCCACCAGCCGGGGACAGGGAAACATTCAGTACTTC. Supplemented by reference TRBV15 and TRBJ2-4, the full variable domain reads DAMVIQNPRYQVTQFGKPVTLSCSQTLNHNVMYWYQQKSSQAPKLLFHYYDKDFNNEADTPDNFQSRRPNTSFCFLDIRSPGLGDTAMYLCATSRGQGNIQYFGAGTRLSVL.

This clonotype was observed a handful of times. The V and J genes are TRBV28 and TRBJ1-5, with D unclear. Germline-derived CDR1 and CDR2 are MDHEN and SYDVKM. This CDR3 is 14 amino acids long. Trimming took 5 bases from V and 6 from J, leaving 14 bases between them. The chain's CDR3 is CASSDQVWSQPQHF. In DNA, the CDR3 is TGTGCCAGCAGTGACCAGGTTTGGAGTCAGCCCCAGCATTTT.